This TCR beta chain was found in a study of cytomegalovirus exposure and HLA in healthy donors. 13 Jbeta primers and 60 Vbeta primers were used for the PCR. Clones were read by immunoSEQ multiplex PCR, and TCRdb kept only the in-frame ones, dropping some. Among about 250,000 clones listed, under 80% were seen once. Trimming took 4 bases from V and 6 from J; bases not matched to a gene: 14. The length of the CDR3 is 17 residues. Looked up from germline, CDR1 is SGHRS and CDR2 is YFSETQ. Material for sequencing was PBMCs. This chain uses TRBV5-1 with TRBJ1-2, with 11 bases lining up with TRBD1. The TCR originated in a female donor in good health and CMV-seronegative. CDR3 coding DNA: TGCGCCAGCAGCCCTCGGACAGGGGGCGCGTCAGGAGATGGCTACACCTTC. Its translation is CASSPRTGGASGDGYTF.